A selection of T cell receptor beta chains follows, all from one sample in a study of cytomegalovirus exposure and HLA in healthy donors. Repertoires were generated with immunoSEQ multiplex PCR, while TCRdb's copy carries only in-frame clones and drops some. The table lists fewer than 350,000 clones, approximately 90% of them singletons. The sequencing input was PBMCs. The receptors come from a woman aged 18-30 years in good health and CMV-seronegative. Both conserved end residues are trimmed from each CDR3. Each record gives: V gene, J gene, CDR3 protein.

TRBV9	TRBJ2-5	ASSDSGVGETQY
TRBV10-3	TRBJ2-5	AISSPGLAGRATQY
TRBV10-1	TRBJ2-3	ASNQLAADTQY
TRBV10-2	TRBJ1-1	ASTLQGSTEAF
TRBV5-6	TRBJ2-3	ASSPMDRRSTDTQY
TRBV2	TRBJ2-3	ASSEGPGLGF
TRBV2	TRBJ2-1	ATWTEYNEQF
TRBV27	TRBJ2-1	ASSLGLGSYNEQF
TRBV29-1	TRBJ2-3	SVGLTSEFKDTQY
TRBV6-5	TRBJ1-4	ASSLQGSGEKLF
TRBV9	TRBJ1-2	ASSLTPGLNYGYT
TRBV6-5	TRBJ1-5	ASRDRGGNQPQH
TRBV9	TRBJ2-5	ASSVIGQNSQETQY
TRBV7-8	TRBJ1-1	ASSFGAGGLGTEAF
TRBV4-1	TRBJ1-1	ASSQGVGQALNTEAF
TRBV6-5	TRBJ2-5	ASSYSPPTGWETQY
TRBV7-2	TRBJ2-7	ASSATGIHEQY
TRBV7-9	TRBJ2-7	ASSSETGVYYEQY
TRBV5-4	TRBJ1-6	ASSFAQVNSPLH
TRBV2	TRBJ1-1	ASSDSKGDRGTEAF
TRBV5-4	TRBJ1-2	ASSFWDRESSGYT
TRBV5-1	TRBJ2-5	ASSFDPSGGQETQY
TRBV21-1	TRBJ1-1	ASSKAKYGLSNTEAF
TRBV2	TRBJ1-1	ASSGQGMGNTEAF
TRBV5-5	TRBJ1-2	ASSPGTVYGYT
TRBV2	TRBJ2-1	ASRGQGRDNEQF
TRBV27	TRBJ2-7	ASSFDRGTAYEQY
TRBV6-1	TRBJ2-7	ASRPQSISSYEQY
TRBV2	TRBJ1-1	ASIQDNPGTEAF
TRBV5-4	TRBJ1-1	ASSLRQANTEAF
TRBV7-3	TRBJ2-1	ASSLGQGRSEQF
TRBV4-1	TRBJ1-1	ASSQAFTGAPPSTEAF
TRBV21-1	TRBJ1-6	ASSLRGQTGARRDNSPLH
TRBV11-2	TRBJ2-7	ASSLPIQGQALSYEQY
TRBV1	TRBJ1-1	TSSRGQNTEAF
TRBV19	TRBJ1-2	ASSPQPAGGGYT
TRBV7-2	TRBJ1-6	ASSREHGENSPLH
TRBV7-9	TRBJ1-2	ASSLSSAGPNYGYT
TRBV19	TRBJ1-2	ASMETGRGLYGYT
TRBV27	TRBJ2-7	ASSLGALSSSYEQY
TRBV19	TRBJ1-2	ASSPTTGVYGYT
TRBV6-5	TRBJ2-3	ASSYNSRDTQY
TRBV30	TRBJ1-3	ATHTVSSGNTIY
TRBV6-4	TRBJ2-3	ASSPNSGGSTDTQY
TRBV7-9	TRBJ1-3	ASSKQGNTIY
TRBV7-2	TRBJ2-7	ASSWTSGGLSYEQY
TRBV5-1	TRBJ2-5	ASSWDDREQY
TRBV2	TRBJ1-6	ASTAGYNSPLH
TRBV19	TRBJ1-2	ASSSGQGGVGYT
TRBV7-8	TRBJ1-2	ASSLGQGKGDYGYT
TRBV6-1	-	ASSEVRVGPYEQY
TRBV6-7	TRBJ2-1	ALHLEEEQF
TRBV18	TRBJ1-4	ASSLSLEEKLF
TRBV9	TRBJ1-1	ASSVGGGSAEAF
TRBV9	TRBJ2-2	ASSPTGAGSGELF
TRBV9	TRBJ2-3	ASSVASRTSTDTQY
TRBV27	TRBJ1-5	ASSVTGLWSNQPQH